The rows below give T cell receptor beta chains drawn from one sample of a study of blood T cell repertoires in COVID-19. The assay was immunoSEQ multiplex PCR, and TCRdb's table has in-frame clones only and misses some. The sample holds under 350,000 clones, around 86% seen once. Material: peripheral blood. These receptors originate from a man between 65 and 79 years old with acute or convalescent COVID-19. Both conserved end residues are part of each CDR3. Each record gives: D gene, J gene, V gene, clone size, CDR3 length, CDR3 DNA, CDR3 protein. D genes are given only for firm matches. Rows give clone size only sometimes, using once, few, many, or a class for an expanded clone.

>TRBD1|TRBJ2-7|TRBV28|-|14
TGTGCCAGCAGTGGAGGACACCAGGGGGACGAGCAGTACTTC
CASSGGHQGDEQYF
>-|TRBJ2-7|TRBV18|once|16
TGTGCCAGCTCACCACCGACTGGGGGGAACTCCTACGAGCAGTACTTC
CASSPPTGGNSYEQYF
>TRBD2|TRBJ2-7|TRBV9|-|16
TGTGCCAGCAGCAGTGGGACTAGCGGGACTCCCTACGAGCAGTACTTC
CASSSGTSGTPYEQYF
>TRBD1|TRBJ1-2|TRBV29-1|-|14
TGCAGCGTTGCTGGACAGGGTTGGAACTATGGCTACACCTTC
CSVAGQGWNYGYTF
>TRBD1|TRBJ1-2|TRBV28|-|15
TGTGCCAGCAGTCAGCATCCCGGGACAGTCTATGGCTACACCTTC
CASSQHPGTVYGYTF
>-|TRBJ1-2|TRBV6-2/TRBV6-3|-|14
TGTGCCAGCAGTTACTCGGGCGGGAGCTATGGCTACACCTTC
CASSYSGGSYGYTF
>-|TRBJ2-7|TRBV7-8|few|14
TGTGCCAGCTTCTCAGGAGGGTTCGGGTACGAGCAGTACTTC
CASFSGGFGYEQYF
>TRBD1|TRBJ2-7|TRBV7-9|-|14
TGTGCCAGCAGCTCCCACAGGGGCTCCTACGAGCAGTACTTC
CASSSHRGSYEQYF
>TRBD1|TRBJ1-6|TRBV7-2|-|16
TGTGCCAGCAGCTTGACAGGGAGCCTCTATAATTCACCCCTCCACTTT
CASSLTGSLYNSPLHF
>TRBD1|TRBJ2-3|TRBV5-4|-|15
TGTGCCAGCGGTCGACCGGGACAGGGTTCAGATACGCAGTATTTT
CASGRPGQGSDTQYF
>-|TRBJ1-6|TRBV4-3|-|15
TGCGCCAGCAGCCAAGACAGTTACGGGGGATCACCCCTCCACTTT
CASSQDSYGGSPLHF
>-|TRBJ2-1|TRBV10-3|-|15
TGTGCCATCAGAAAGGGGCAGGGCCTGGTTAATGAGCAGTTCTTC
CAIRKGQGLVNEQFF
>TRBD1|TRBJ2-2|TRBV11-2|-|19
TGTGCCAGCAGCCCCGGGACAGGGACGGGCGGGGAACTAACCGGGGAGCTGTTTTTT
CASSPGTGTGGELTGELFF
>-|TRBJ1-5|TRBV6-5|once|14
TGTGCCAGCAGTATGACAGATAGCAATCAGCCCCAGCATTTT
CASSMTDSNQPQHF
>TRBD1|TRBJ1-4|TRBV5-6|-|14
TGTGCCAGCACCTGGGGCAGGGGGCACGAAAAACTGTTTTTT
CASTWGRGHEKLFF
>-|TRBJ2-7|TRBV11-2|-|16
TGTGCCAGCAGCCCCCCCGCAGGGAATAGAATGGGCGAGCAGTACTTC
CASSPPAGNRMGEQYF